These 27 T cell receptor beta chains came from one sample sequenced in a study of cytomegalovirus exposure and HLA in healthy donors. PCR employed 60 Vbeta and 13 Jbeta primers. The table came from immunoSEQ multiplex PCR; TCRdb's copy has only in-frame clones and leaves some out. Among 130,000 or so clones, around 80% were seen once, and the ten largest hold 1.5% to 2.5%. The sequenced sample was PBMCs. Source of these receptors: a woman between 40 and 55 years old in good health and CMV-seronegative.

The J gene is TRBJ1-4, the V gene TRBV7-9; 8 positions match TRBD1. This CDR3 is 17 amino acids long. The trim removed 6 bases at V and 5 bases at J, leaving 14 bases unmatched. The germline V gene has CDR1 SEHNR and CDR2 FQNEAQ (reference sequence). The CDR3 spells CASSLPTSGGSNEKLFF. DNA of the CDR3: TGTGCCAGCAGTCTTCCGACTTCAGGGGGCTCAAATGAAAAACTGTTTTTT.

The J gene is TRBJ1-5, the V gene TRBV6-1; D is uncertain. The CDR3 is 15 amino acids. Germline V gene sequence: CDR1 MNHNS, CDR2 SASEGT. V was clipped by 0 bases and J by 9 bases, with 15 bases between them. CDR3 DNA: TGTGCCAGCAGTGAAGCAAGACTGCTCAATTGGCCCCAGCATTTT. Translated, it gives CASSEARLLNWPQHF.

The rearrangement uses TRBV7-9 and TRBJ1-5; 10 bases fit TRBD1. Trimming cost V 5 bases and J 0 bases; bases outside gene matches: 7. Per the germline V gene, CDR1 is SEHNR and CDR2 is FQNEAQ (reference sequence). The CDR3 extends over 17 amino acids. CDR3 nucleotide sequence: TGTGCCAGCAGCGCGGGGACAGGGGCTTATAGCAATCAGCCCCAGCATTTT. Amino acids: CASSAGTGAYSNQPQHF.

This chain joins TRBV7-9 and TRBJ1-2; no reliable D call. CDR1 SEHNR and CDR2 FQNEAQ come from the germline V gene (reference sequence). The CDR3 totals 14 residues. V was pared by 2 bases and J by 8 bases, with 15 bases between. CDR3 in DNA: TGTGCCAGCAGCTTAATAACTAGGAACCAGGGCTACACCTTC. It is translated as CASSLITRNQGYTF. Variable domain in full (rest from reference TRBV7-9 and TRBJ1-2): DTGVSQNPRHKITKRGQNVTFRCDPISEHNRLYWYRQTLGQGPEFLTYFQNEAQLEKSRLLSDRFSAERPKGSFSTLEIQRTEQGDSAMYLCASSLITRNQGYTFGSGTRLTVV.

The V and J genes are TRBV28 and TRBJ2-5; D unclear. The J call could be wrong; TRBJ2-7 is a better fit for the DNA end. The CDR3 is made up of 14 amino acids. Per the germline V gene, CDR1 is MDHEN and CDR2 is SYDVKM. The CDR3 bases are TGTGCCAGCAGTTCCTTTTTGAGCTCCTACGAGCAGTACTTC. Translated, it gives CASSSFLSSYEQYF.

The gene calls are TRBV7-8 and TRBJ1-2; the match to TRBD1 covers 7 bases. Germline values: CDR1 SGHVS, CDR2 FQNEAQ. This CDR3 region has 17 residues. V shed 5 bases, J shed 2 bases, and the junction held 14 bases outside the gene matches. This CDR3 reads CASSQQGIPLPNYGYTF. CDR3 nucleotide sequence: TGTGCCAGCAGCCAACAGGGGATCCCCCTTCCCAACTATGGCTACACCTTC.

The chain carries TRBV12-5 and TRBJ1-2; D may be TRBD1 (5 bases). The V and J ends lost 9 bases and 7 bases respectively, with 18 bases between them. The CDR3 totals 13 residues. CDR1 LGHNT and CDR2 FRNRAP come from the germline V gene. CDR3 sequence reads: CASRRSGGGGYTF. The CDR3 DNA reads as TGTGCTAGCCGCCGTTCTGGGGGGGGTGGCTACACCTTC.

This clone occurred once. The CDR3 protein is CASSFIGQGNEAFF. CDR3 bases: TGCGCCAGCAGCTTTATAGGGCAGGGGAATGAAGCTTTCTTT. The chain carries TRBV5-1 and TRBJ1-1; D possibly corresponds to TRBD1 (6 bases). The length of the CDR3 is 14 residues. Looked up from germline, CDR1 is SGHRS and CDR2 is YFSETQ. Deletions cut 2 bases from V and 7 bases from J, with 15 bases between. The full variable domain, with the rest looked up from reference TRBV5-1 and TRBJ1-1, is KAGVTQTPRYLIKTRGQQVTLSCSPISGHRSVSWYQQTPGQGLQFLFEYFSETQRNKGNFPGRFSGRQFSNSRSEMNVSTLELGDSALYLCASSFIGQGNEAFFGQGTRLTVV.

Remarks on this clone: A junction boundary mismatches the germline segment, possibly from a read error. V and J are TRBV5-1 and TRBJ2-1, with 7 bases lining up with TRBD2. From germline, CDR1 is SGHRS and CDR2 YFSETQ. The CDR3 contains 16 residues. CDR3: CASSQNPTSAYNEQFF. CDR3 in DNA: TGCGCCAGCAGCCAAAACCCCACTAGCGCGTACAATGAACAGTTCTTC.

The chain recombines TRBV28 with TRBJ2-2; 9 nucleotides line up with TRBD1. The CDR3 sequence is 16 residues long. V dropped 5 bases and J dropped 2; count of bases not matched to a gene: 6. Germline CDR1 MDHEN, CDR2 SYDVKM. Here the CDR3 DNA reads TGTGCCAGCAGTCCCACGGGACAGGGTAACACCGGGGAGCTGTTTTTT. It specifies CASSPTGQGNTGELFF. Based on the CDR3 plus reference TRBV28 and TRBJ2-2, the full variable domain is DVKVTQSSRYLVKRTGEKVFLECVQDMDHENMFWYRQDPGLGLRLIYFSYDVKMKEKGDIPEGYSVSREKKERFSLILESASTNQTSMYLCASSPTGQGNTGELFFGEGSRLTVL.

This sequence joins TRBV9 and TRBJ2-3; D might be TRBD1 (6 bases). Germline V CDR1 and CDR2: SGDLS, YYNGEE. The CDR3 contains 13 residues. Trimming removed 2 bases at V and 3 bases at J, with 7 bases between. The CDR3 DNA reads as TGTGCCAGCAGCGTTCAGGGGACAGATACGCAGTATTTT. Translation gives CASSVQGTDTQYF.

This sequence joins TRBV2 and TRBJ2-1, with TRBD2 identical over 8 bases. The V gene's germline CDR1 is SNHLY and CDR2 FYNNEI. Unmatched junction bases numbered 14, after V lost 11 bases and J lost 8 bases. This CDR3 spans 14 amino acids. CDR3 amino acids: CASQGLAGYDEQFF. As DNA, the CDR3 is TGTGCCTCCCAAGGTCTAGCGGGTTATGATGAGCAGTTCTTC.

Written as DNA, the CDR3 is TGCGCCAGCAGCTTGGGGGGCGCGGGCGGGAGTGCCTTTCTGGAGACCCAGTACTTC. Translation: CASSLGGAGGSAFLETQYF. This chain uses TRBV5-1 with TRBJ2-5; 7 bases match TRBD2. J lost 5 bases, V lost 0 bases, and 19 bases had no gene match. The CDR3 contains 19 residues. Germline CDR1 SGHRS, CDR2 YFSETQ.

The CDR3 DNA reads as TGCGCCAGCAGCAAAGGGACAGGATCAAATACGCAGTATTTT. Amino acids: CASSKGTGSNTQYF. The V and J genes are TRBV5-1 and TRBJ2-3, with 8 bases lining up with TRBD1. This CDR3 is built from 14 residues. Germline V gene sequence: CDR1 SGHRS, CDR2 YFSETQ. After removal of 4 bases from V and 7 bases from J, the junction contained 8 bases not matched to a gene.

The rearrangement joins TRBV5-1 to TRBJ1-4; possibly TRBD1 for D (6 bases). Trimming took 0 bases from V and 7 from J, leaving 10 bases between them. The germline V gene has CDR1 SGHRS and CDR2 YFSETQ. The CDR3 has 14 amino acids. CDR3 bases: TGCGCCAGCAGCTTGGCCACAGGGAGTGAAAAACTGTTTTTT. As protein: CASSLATGSEKLFF.

V is TRBV19 and J is TRBJ2-7, with a weak D call TRBD1 (6 bases). CDR3 size: 15 residues. The germline V gene has CDR1 LNHDA and CDR2 SQIVND (reference sequence). Between the trimmed V and J ends, which lost 3 bases and 4 bases, there was a span of 16 bases. DNA of the CDR3: TGTGCCAGTAGTATCACCGCTGGACAGAAATACGAGCAGTACTTC. Translation: CASSITAGQKYEQYF.

The gene calls are TRBV10-3 and TRBJ1-2; D is possibly TRBD1 (5 bases). CDR1 and CDR2 (germline): ENHRY, SYGVKD. With 7 bases removed from V and 1 base from J, the gap between germline ends came to 16 bases. There are 15 residues in the CDR3. The CDR3 region has the DNA TGTGCCATCAATATGCAGGGCCCAAGTAACTATGGCTACACCTTC. Its protein product is CAINMQGPSNYGYTF.

The chain uses TRBV13 and TRBJ2-1; maybe TRBD1 (6 bases). The V gene's germline CDR1 is PRHDT and CDR2 FYEKMQ (reference sequence). The CDR3 spans 13 residues. The ends were cut back, 3 bases at V and 6 bases at J, with 9 bases in the middle. CDR3 DNA sequence: TGTGCCAGCAGCTTCGACAGGACCAATGAGCAGTTCTTC. The encoded protein is CASSFDRTNEQFF.

This chain connects TRBV7-9 to TRBJ1-2, with 8 positions matching TRBD1. V gave up 5 bases and J gave up 0 bases; unmatched junction bases: 5. The germline V gene has CDR1 SEHNR and CDR2 FQNEAQ (reference sequence). The CDR3 loop spans 15 amino acids. CDR3 in DNA: TGTGCCAGCAGCAAAGACAGGGGTGCTAACTATGGCTACACCTTC. Amino acids: CASSKDRGANYGYTF.

The V and J genes are TRBV27 and TRBJ2-1; 13 nucleotides match TRBD2. CDR1 and CDR2 from the germline V gene are MNHEY and SMNVEV (reference sequence). The V segment lost 1 base and the J segment 6 bases; nucleotides outside the gene matches: 12. CDR3 length: 19 residues. The CDR3 nucleotides read TGTGCCAGCAGTTTATTTGGACTAGCGGGAGTGGGAGCATCCAATGAGCAGTTCTTC. It yields the protein CASSLFGLAGVGASNEQFF.

This chain uses TRBV6-5 with TRBJ2-5, with a weak D call TRBD2 (6 bases). The DNA end is more similar to TRBJ2-7, so the J call may be wrong. The CDR3 length is 15 residues. Per germline, CDR1 MNHEY and CDR2 SVGAGI. CDR3 nucleotides: TGTGCCAGCAGCCCCGCCCCGGGAAGCGGGTACGAGCAGTACTTC. Its translation: CASSPAPGSGYEQYF.

This clone was observed a few times. The CDR3 nucleotides read TGTGCCAGCAGCACGGACAGGACGGAGACCCAGTACTTC. Its protein product is CASSTDRTETQYF. The chain has TRBV7-8 and TRBJ2-5; 7 bases agree with TRBD1. This CDR3 contains 13 residues. Germline CDR1 is SGHVS and CDR2 is FQNEAQ. The trim removed 5 bases at V and 5 bases at J, leaving 5 bases unmatched. Supplemented by reference TRBV7-8 and TRBJ2-5, the full variable domain reads GAGVSQSPRYKVAKRGQDVALRCDPISGHVSLFWYQQALGQGPEFLTYFQNEAQLDKSGLPSDRFFAERPEGSVSTLKIQRTQQEDSAVYLCASSTDRTETQYFGPGTRLLVL.

The chain links TRBV5-1 to TRBJ1-3; D remains ambiguous. The V end lost 3 bases, the J end lost 0 bases, and 7 bases lay between the germline ends. CDR3 length: 14 amino acids. CDR1 is SGHRS and CDR2 is YFSETQ in the germline V gene. CDR3 in DNA: TGCGCCAGCAGCTCAACGAGCTCTGGAAACACCATATATTTT. It specifies CASSSTSSGNTIYF.

The V gene is TRBV6-6, the J gene TRBJ2-6; D may be TRBD1 (5 bases). The V gene's germline CDR1 is MNHNY and CDR2 SVGAGI (reference sequence). This CDR3 comprises 16 residues. The V end lost 2 bases, the J end lost 0 bases, and 8 bases lay between the germline ends. CDR3 loop: CASSYQGLSGANVLTF. For the CDR3, the DNA is TGTGCCAGCAGTTACCAGGGCCTCTCTGGGGCCAACGTCCTGACTTTC.

The chain is built from TRBV12-5 and TRBJ2-7, with a tentative D call TRBD1 (6 bases). From germline, CDR1 is LGHNT and CDR2 FRNRAP. Deletions cut 0 bases from V and 5 bases from J, with 17 bases between. This CDR3 contains 16 residues. The CDR3 coding sequence is TGTGCTAGTGGTTTGGTAGTCGGCCAGGGGAGCGACGAGCAGTACTTC. Amino acid sequence: CASGLVVGQGSDEQYF.

This sequence joins TRBV4-2 and TRBJ2-7; 8 positions agree with TRBD2. The germline V gene encodes CDR1 LGHNA and CDR2 YNFKEQ. V was pared by 4 bases and J by 2 bases, with 13 bases of the junction left unmatched. CDR3 size: 17 residues. CDR3 nucleotides: TGTGCCAGCAGCCCACGGGGGGGTGTTAGCGGGACCTACGAGCAGTACTTC. Amino acids: CASSPRGGVSGTYEQYF.

The rearrangement uses TRBV10-3 and TRBJ1-1; D gene uncertain. Trimming stripped 7 bases from V and 2 bases from J, with 14 bases between. Per the germline V gene, CDR1 is ENHRY and CDR2 is SYGVKD. The CDR3 has 14 residues. CDR3 sequence: CAIKARGSNTEAFF. CDR3 DNA: TGTGCCATCAAAGCCCGAGGCAGCAACACTGAAGCTTTCTTT.